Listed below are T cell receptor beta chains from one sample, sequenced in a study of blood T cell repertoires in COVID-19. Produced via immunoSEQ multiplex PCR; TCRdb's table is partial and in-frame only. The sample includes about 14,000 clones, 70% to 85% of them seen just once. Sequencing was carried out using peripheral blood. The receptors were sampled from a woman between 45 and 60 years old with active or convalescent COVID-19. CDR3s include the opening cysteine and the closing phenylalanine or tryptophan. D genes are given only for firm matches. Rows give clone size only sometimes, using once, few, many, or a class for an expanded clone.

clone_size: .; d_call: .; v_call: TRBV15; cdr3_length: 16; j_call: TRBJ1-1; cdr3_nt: TGTGCCACCAGCAGGACCACAGGGCTGAGGAGGACTGAAGCTTTCTTT; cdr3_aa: CATSRTTGLRRTEAFF
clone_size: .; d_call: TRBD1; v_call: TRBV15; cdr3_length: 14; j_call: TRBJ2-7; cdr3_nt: TGTGCCACCAGCAGACGGACAGGGAGTTACGAGCAGTACTTC; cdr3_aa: CATSRRTGSYEQYF
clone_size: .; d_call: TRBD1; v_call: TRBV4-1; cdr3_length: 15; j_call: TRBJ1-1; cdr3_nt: TGCGCCAGCAGCCAGGTTGACAGGGGGAGAACTGAAGCTTTCTTT; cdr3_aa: CASSQVDRGRTEAFF
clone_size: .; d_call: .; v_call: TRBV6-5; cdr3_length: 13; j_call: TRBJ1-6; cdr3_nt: TGTGCCAGCTCGGGGAGGGGCTATTCACCCCTCCACTTT; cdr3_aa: CASSGRGYSPLHF
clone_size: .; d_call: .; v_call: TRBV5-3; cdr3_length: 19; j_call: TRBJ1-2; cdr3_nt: TGTGCCAGAAGGAGAAAGATCAGACGGCGTTTCGGGGAACAGGGTGGCTACACCTTC; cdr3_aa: CARRRKIRRRFGEQGGYTF
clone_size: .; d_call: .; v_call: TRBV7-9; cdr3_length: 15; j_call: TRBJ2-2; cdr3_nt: TGTGCCAGCAGCTTAGTTGGCGGGCAGACCGGGGAGCTGTTTTTT; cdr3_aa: CASSLVGGQTGELFF
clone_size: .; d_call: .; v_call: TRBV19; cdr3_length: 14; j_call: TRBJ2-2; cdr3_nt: TGTGCCAGTACCCTGGTCAGGAACACCGGGGAGCTGTTTTTT; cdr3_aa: CASTLVRNTGELFF
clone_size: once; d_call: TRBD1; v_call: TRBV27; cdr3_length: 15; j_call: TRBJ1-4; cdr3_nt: TGTGCCAGCCGACAGGGGGTTGCAACTAATGAAAAACTGTTTTTT; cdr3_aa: CASRQGVATNEKLFF
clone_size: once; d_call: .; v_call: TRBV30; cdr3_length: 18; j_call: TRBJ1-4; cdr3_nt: TGTGCCTGGAGTGTACGGGGCCGAGCGGGGACGGTTAATGAAAAACTGTTTTTT; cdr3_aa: CAWSVRGRAGTVNEKLFF
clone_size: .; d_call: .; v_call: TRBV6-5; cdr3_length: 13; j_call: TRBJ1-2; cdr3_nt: TGTGCCGTCCAGTCCGGGGCTAACTATGGCTACACCTTC; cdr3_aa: CAVQSGANYGYTF
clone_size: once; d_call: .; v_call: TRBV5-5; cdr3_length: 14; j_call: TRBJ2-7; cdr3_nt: TGTGCCAGCAGCTTCGGCAGGGGCGCCTACGAGCAGTACTTC; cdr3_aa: CASSFGRGAYEQYF
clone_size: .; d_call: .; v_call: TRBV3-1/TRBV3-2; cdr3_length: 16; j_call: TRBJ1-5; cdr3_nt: TGTGCCAGCAGCCCCGCCCCCACAGGGATTTCTCAGCCCCAGCATTTT; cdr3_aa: CASSPAPTGISQPQHF
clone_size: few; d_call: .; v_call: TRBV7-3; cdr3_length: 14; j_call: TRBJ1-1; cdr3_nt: TGTGCCAGCAGCTTAGGTCCGGGGAACACTGAAGCTTTCTTT; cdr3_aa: CASSLGPGNTEAFF
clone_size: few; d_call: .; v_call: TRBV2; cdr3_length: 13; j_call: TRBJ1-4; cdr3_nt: TGTGCCAGCAGCGGTTGGGGAGGTGAAAAACTGTTTTTT; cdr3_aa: CASSGWGGEKLFF
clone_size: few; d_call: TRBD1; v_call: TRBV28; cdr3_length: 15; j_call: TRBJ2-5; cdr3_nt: TGTGCCAGCAGTATTGGACAGGGGAATGGGGAGACCCAGTACTTC; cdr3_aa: CASSIGQGNGETQYF
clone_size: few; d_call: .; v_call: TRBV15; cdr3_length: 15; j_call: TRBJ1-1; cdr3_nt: TGTGCCACCAGCAGAGTTAGGGGTACTGGCACTGAAGCTTTCTTT; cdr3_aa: CATSRVRGTGTEAFF
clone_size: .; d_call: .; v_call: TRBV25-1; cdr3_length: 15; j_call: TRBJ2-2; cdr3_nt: TGTGCCAGCAGTGCCAGCCCCACAGGAACCGGGGAGCTGTTTTTT; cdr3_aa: CASSASPTGTGELFF
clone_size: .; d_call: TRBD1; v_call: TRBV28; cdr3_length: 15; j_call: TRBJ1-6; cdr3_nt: TGTGCCAGCAGTTTATCTCAGGGGGCTTATTCACCCCTCCACTTT; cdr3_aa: CASSLSQGAYSPLHF
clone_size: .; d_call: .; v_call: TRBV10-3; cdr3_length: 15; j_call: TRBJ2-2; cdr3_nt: TGTGCCATCAGTGACGACTATCTGCACACCGGGGAGCTGTTTTTT; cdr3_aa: CAISDDYLHTGELFF
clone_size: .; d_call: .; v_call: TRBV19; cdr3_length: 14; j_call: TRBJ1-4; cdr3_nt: TGTGCCAGTAGTATTTATGCAACTAATGAAAAACTGTTTTTT; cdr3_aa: CASSIYATNEKLFF
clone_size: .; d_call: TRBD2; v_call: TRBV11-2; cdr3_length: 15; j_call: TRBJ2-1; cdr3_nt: TGTGCCAGCAGCTTAGCTAGCGGGAGCCGTCGGCAGCAGTTCTTC; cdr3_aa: CASSLASGSRRQQFF
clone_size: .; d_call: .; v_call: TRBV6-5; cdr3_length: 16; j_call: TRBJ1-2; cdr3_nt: TGTGCCAGCAGTTACTCGGGGGCAGGGGATGCGCGAGGCTACACCTTC; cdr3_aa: CASSYSGAGDARGYTF
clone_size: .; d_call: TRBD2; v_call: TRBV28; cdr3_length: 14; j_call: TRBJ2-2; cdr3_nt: TGTGCCAGCAGAGCTAGCGGGAGGGCCGGGGAGCTGTTTTTT; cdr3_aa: CASRASGRAGELFF
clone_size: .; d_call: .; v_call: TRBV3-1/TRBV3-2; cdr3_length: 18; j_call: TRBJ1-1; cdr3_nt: TGTGCCAGCAGCCCATTCAACGGGTGGTCAAATATGAACACTGAAGCTTTCTTT; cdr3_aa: CASSPFNGWSNMNTEAFF
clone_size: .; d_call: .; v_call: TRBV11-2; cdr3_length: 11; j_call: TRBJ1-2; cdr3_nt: TGTGCCAGCAGTTCCATTTATGGCTACACCTTC; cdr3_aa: CASSSIYGYTF
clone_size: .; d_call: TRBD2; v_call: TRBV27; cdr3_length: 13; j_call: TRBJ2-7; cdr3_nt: TGTGCCAGCGGCCAGCGGGAGGGCCGCGAGCAGTACTTC; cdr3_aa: CASGQREGREQYF
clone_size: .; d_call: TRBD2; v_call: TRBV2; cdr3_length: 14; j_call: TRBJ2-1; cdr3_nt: TGTGCCATATCACGGCTAGCGGGAGGGCTTGAGCAGTTCTTC; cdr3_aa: CAISRLAGGLEQFF
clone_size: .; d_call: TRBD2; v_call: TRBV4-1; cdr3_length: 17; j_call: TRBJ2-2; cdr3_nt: TGCGCCAGCAGCCAAGATGTAGCGGGGGGGCCCGCCGGGGAGCTGTTTTTT; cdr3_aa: CASSQDVAGGPAGELFF
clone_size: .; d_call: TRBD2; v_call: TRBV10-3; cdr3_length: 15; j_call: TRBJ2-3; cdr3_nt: TGTGCCATCAGGGGAGCGGGGGGGAACACAGATACGCAGTATTTT; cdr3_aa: CAIRGAGGNTDTQYF
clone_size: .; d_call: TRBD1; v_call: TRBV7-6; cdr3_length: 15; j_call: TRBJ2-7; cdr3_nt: TGTGCCAGCAGCAAACTCGGGACAGGCCTTTACGAGCAGTACTTC; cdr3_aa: CASSKLGTGLYEQYF
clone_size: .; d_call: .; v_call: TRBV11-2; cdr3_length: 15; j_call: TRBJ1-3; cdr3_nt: TGTGCCAGCAGCCCGGACAGTCGCTCTGGAAACACCATATATTTT; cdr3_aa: CASSPDSRSGNTIYF
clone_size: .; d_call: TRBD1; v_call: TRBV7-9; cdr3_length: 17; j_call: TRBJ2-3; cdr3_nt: TGTGCCAGCAGCTTAGGAACAGGGGTACGGAGCACAGATACGCAGTATTTT; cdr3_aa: CASSLGTGVRSTDTQYF
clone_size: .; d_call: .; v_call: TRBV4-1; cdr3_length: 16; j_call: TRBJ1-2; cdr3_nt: TGCGCCAGCAGCCATCATAGGAGGGAGTCGAGCTATGGCTACACCTTC; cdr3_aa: CASSHHRRESSYGYTF
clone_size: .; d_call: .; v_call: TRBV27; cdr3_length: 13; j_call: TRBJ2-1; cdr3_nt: TGTGCCAGCGGACTAAGCTCCTACAATGAGCAGTTCTTC; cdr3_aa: CASGLSSYNEQFF
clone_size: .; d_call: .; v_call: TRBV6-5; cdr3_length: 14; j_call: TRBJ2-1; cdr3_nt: TGTGCCAGCAGTTTGTCGGCGGAGTACAATGAGCAGTTCTTC; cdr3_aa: CASSLSAEYNEQFF
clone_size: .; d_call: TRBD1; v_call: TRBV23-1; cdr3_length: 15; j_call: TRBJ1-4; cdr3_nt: TGCGCCAGCAGTCACCGGACAGGGCCTAATGAAAAACTGTTTTTT; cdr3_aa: CASSHRTGPNEKLFF
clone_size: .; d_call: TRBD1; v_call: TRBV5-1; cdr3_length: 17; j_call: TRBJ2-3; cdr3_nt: TGCGCCAGCAGCTCCGATCACAGGGGATTTGGGACAGATACGCAGTATTTT; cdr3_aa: CASSSDHRGFGTDTQYF
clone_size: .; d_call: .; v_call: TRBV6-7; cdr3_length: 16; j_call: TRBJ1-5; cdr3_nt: TGTGCCAGCAGGATAACCCCCTTGACAGGCAATCAGCCCCAGCATTTT; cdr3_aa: CASRITPLTGNQPQHF
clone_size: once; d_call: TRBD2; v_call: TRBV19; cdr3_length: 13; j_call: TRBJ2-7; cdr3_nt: TGTGCCAGTAGAGAGCGGGAGGGCTACGAGCAGTACTTC; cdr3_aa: CASREREGYEQYF
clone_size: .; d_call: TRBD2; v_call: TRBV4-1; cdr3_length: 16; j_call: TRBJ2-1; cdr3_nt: TGCGCCAGCAGCCAACTGGGACTAGCGGCCTACAATGAGCAGTTCTTC; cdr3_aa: CASSQLGLAAYNEQFF
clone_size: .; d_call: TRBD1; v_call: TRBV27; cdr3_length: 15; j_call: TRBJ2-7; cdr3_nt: TGTGCCAGCAGTCCACACGGACAGGGGGACTACGAGCAGTACTTC; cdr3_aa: CASSPHGQGDYEQYF
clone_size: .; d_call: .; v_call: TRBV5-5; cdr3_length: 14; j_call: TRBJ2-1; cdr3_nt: TGTGCCAGCAGAATCAGGCGCTCCTACAATGAGCAGTTCTTC; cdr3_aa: CASRIRRSYNEQFF
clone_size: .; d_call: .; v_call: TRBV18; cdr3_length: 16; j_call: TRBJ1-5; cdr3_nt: TGTGCCAGCTCACCGGGGGTTCGGGGGGCTGTTCAGCCCCAGCATTTT; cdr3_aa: CASSPGVRGAVQPQHF
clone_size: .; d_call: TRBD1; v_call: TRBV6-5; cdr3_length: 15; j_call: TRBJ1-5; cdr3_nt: TGTGCCAGCAGCCCCAGGGGACAGGGGAATCAGCCCCAGCATTTT; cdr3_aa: CASSPRGQGNQPQHF
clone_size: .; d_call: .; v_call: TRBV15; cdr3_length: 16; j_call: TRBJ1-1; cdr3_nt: TGTGCCACCAGCAGAGGAACCAACAGGGTTAACACTGAAGCTTTCTTT; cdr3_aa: CATSRGTNRVNTEAFF
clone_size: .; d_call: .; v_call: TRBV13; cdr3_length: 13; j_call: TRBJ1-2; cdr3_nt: TGTGCCAGCAGCTTAAGGGGTAACTATGGCTACACCTTC; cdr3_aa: CASSLRGNYGYTF
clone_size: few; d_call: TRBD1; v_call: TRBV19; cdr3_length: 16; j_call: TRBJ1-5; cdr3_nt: TGTGCCAGTAGTACGAGGACAGGGGGCGTAGGACAGCCCCAGCATTTT; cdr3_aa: CASSTRTGGVGQPQHF
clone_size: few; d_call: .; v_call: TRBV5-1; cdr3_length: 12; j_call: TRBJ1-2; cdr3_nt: TGCGCCAGCAGCTTACTCCCTGATCGCTACACCTTC; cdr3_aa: CASSLLPDRYTF
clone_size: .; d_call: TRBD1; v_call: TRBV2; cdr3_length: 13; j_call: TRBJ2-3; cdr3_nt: TGTGCCAGACAGGGGGCGCGAACAGATACGCAGTATTTT; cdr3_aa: CARQGARTDTQYF
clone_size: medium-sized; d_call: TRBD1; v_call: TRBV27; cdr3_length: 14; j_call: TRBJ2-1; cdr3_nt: TGTGCCAGCAGTGGCCAGGGGGTTGCGAGAGAGCAGTTCTTC; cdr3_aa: CASSGQGVAREQFF
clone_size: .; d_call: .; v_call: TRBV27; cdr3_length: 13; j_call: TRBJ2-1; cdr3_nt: TGTGCCAGCAGTTTGGGACTCTCAACTGAGCAGTTCTTC; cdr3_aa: CASSLGLSTEQFF